These 4 T cell receptor beta chains were sequenced from one sample in a study of cytomegalovirus exposure and HLA in healthy donors. Researchers ran the PCR with 60 Vbeta and 13 Jbeta primers. Assay: immunoSEQ multiplex PCR; the TCRdb copy retains only in-frame clones and omits some. Of around 240,000 clones listed, roughly 82% are singletons. Sequencing was performed on PBMCs. The receptors come from a woman aged 40 to 50 in good health and CMV-seropositive.

This clone appeared a few times. The V call is TRBV7-6, the J call TRBJ1-1; perhaps TRBD1 as D (5 bases). V shed 5 bases and J shed 4 bases, with 17 bases lying between them. The CDR3 runs 15 residues. CDR1 is SGHVS, CDR2 FNYEAQ, per germline. The CDR3 nucleotides read TGTGCCAGCAGCACCCCCCAGGGTCTACCCACTGAAGCTTTCTTT. This sequence encodes CASSTPQGLPTEAFF.

This chain joins TRBV10-1 and TRBJ2-1; 12 bases line up with TRBD2. Germline V CDR1 and CDR2: WNHNN, SYGVQD (reference sequence). The trim removed 1 base at V and 7 bases at J, leaving 8 bases unmatched. This CDR3 region has 17 residues. The CDR3 loop is CASSELASGRAGNEQFF. Written as DNA, the CDR3 is TGCGCCAGCAGTGAGTTGGCTAGCGGGAGGGCGGGTAATGAGCAGTTCTTC.

The chain recombines TRBV7-9 with TRBJ2-1, with D tentatively TRBD1 (5 bases). Germline values: CDR1 SEHNR, CDR2 FQNEAQ (reference sequence). This CDR3 comprises 14 residues. Trimming pared 8 bases from V and 4 bases from J, leaving 15 bases between. The CDR3 DNA reads as TGTGCCAGCTCTGACCCCAGGGTATACAATGAGCAGTTCTTC. It translates to CASSDPRVYNEQFF. The full variable domain, completed using reference TRBV7-9 and TRBJ2-1, is DTGVSQNPRHKITKRGQNVTFRCDPISEHNRLYWYRQTLGQGPEFLTYFQNEAQLEKSRLLSDRFSAERPKGSFSTLEIQRTEQGDSAMYLCASSDPRVYNEQFFGPGTRLTVL.

V is TRBV27 and J is TRBJ2-7; 9 bases agree with TRBD1. This CDR3 has 15 amino acids. The J segment lost 0 bases and the V segment lost 6 bases, leaving 6 bases of the junction unmatched. Germline CDR1 reads MNHEY; CDR2 reads SMNVEV (reference sequence). For the CDR3, the DNA is TGTGCCAGCAGGGCGGCGACAGGGGGCTCCTACGAGCAGTACTTC. Translation: CASRAATGGSYEQYF.